The following is a T cell receptor beta chain sequence with its context. The data stem from a study of T cell responses to AZD1222 COVID-19 vaccine. The germline V gene has CDR1 SGHTA and CDR2 FQGNSA. Losses at the gene ends were 5 bases for V and 1 base for J; bases not matched to a gene: 4. This CDR3 contains 15 residues. Assay used: immunoSEQ multiplex PCR; TCRdb lists only in-frame clones, some missing. The sample consists of approximately 110,000 clones, around 87% of them appearing once. This TCR derives from an adult in good health. Source: peripheral blood, taken on day 0 of AZD1222 vaccination. This chain links TRBV7-2 with TRBJ1-4; 7 bases are a match to TRBD1. CDR3 protein: CASSQWTGTNEKLFF. The CDR3 DNA reads TGTGCCAGCAGCCAATGGACAGGAACTAATGAAAAACTGTTTTTT.